This T cell receptor beta chain was captured by sequencing in a study of blood T cell repertoires in COVID-19. Looking at the study overall: Both acute and convalescent COVID-19 samples were obtained from the United States, Italy and Spain. In each case, the material was cDNA or gDNA derived from T cells, B-cell-depleted T cells, or PBMCs.

In the authors' workflow: Amplified reference gene primers provided the basis for estimating nucleated cell counts. Here immunoSEQ multiplex PCR was the method, and the copy in TCRdb shows in-frame clones only, minus some. V, J and clone size are taken as reported in that table, and D and trimming were inferred from the DNA itself. The sample carries under 130,000 clones, around nine tenths recorded once. The sequenced material came from peripheral blood. The sequence came from a human donor in a cohort sampled during active COVID-19.

The CDR3 protein is CASSEGETTDEQFF. The CDR3 bases are TGCGCCAGCAGTGAAGGGGAAACAACAGATGAGCAGTTCTTC. The V and J genes are TRBV10-1 and TRBJ2-1, with D possibly matching TRBD1 (5 bases). CDR3 length equals 14 residues. Deletions cut 3 bases from V and 8 bases from J, with 14 bases between. Germline V lookup: CDR1 WNHNN, CDR2 SYGVQD (reference sequence).